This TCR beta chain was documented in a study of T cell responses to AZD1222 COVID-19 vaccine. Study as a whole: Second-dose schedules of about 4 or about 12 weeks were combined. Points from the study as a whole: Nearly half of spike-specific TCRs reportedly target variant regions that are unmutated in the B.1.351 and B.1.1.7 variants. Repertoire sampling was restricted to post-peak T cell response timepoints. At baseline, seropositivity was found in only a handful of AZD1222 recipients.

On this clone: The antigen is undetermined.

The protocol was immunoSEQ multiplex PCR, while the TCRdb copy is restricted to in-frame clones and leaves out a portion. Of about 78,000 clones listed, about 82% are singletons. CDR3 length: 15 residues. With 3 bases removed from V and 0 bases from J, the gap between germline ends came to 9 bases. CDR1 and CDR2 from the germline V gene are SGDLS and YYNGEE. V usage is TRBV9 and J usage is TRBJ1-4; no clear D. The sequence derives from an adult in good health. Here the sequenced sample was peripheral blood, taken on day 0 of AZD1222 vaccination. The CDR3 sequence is CASSEQSATNEKLFF. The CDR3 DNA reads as TGTGCCAGCAGCGAACAAAGTGCAACTAATGAAAAACTGTTTTTT.